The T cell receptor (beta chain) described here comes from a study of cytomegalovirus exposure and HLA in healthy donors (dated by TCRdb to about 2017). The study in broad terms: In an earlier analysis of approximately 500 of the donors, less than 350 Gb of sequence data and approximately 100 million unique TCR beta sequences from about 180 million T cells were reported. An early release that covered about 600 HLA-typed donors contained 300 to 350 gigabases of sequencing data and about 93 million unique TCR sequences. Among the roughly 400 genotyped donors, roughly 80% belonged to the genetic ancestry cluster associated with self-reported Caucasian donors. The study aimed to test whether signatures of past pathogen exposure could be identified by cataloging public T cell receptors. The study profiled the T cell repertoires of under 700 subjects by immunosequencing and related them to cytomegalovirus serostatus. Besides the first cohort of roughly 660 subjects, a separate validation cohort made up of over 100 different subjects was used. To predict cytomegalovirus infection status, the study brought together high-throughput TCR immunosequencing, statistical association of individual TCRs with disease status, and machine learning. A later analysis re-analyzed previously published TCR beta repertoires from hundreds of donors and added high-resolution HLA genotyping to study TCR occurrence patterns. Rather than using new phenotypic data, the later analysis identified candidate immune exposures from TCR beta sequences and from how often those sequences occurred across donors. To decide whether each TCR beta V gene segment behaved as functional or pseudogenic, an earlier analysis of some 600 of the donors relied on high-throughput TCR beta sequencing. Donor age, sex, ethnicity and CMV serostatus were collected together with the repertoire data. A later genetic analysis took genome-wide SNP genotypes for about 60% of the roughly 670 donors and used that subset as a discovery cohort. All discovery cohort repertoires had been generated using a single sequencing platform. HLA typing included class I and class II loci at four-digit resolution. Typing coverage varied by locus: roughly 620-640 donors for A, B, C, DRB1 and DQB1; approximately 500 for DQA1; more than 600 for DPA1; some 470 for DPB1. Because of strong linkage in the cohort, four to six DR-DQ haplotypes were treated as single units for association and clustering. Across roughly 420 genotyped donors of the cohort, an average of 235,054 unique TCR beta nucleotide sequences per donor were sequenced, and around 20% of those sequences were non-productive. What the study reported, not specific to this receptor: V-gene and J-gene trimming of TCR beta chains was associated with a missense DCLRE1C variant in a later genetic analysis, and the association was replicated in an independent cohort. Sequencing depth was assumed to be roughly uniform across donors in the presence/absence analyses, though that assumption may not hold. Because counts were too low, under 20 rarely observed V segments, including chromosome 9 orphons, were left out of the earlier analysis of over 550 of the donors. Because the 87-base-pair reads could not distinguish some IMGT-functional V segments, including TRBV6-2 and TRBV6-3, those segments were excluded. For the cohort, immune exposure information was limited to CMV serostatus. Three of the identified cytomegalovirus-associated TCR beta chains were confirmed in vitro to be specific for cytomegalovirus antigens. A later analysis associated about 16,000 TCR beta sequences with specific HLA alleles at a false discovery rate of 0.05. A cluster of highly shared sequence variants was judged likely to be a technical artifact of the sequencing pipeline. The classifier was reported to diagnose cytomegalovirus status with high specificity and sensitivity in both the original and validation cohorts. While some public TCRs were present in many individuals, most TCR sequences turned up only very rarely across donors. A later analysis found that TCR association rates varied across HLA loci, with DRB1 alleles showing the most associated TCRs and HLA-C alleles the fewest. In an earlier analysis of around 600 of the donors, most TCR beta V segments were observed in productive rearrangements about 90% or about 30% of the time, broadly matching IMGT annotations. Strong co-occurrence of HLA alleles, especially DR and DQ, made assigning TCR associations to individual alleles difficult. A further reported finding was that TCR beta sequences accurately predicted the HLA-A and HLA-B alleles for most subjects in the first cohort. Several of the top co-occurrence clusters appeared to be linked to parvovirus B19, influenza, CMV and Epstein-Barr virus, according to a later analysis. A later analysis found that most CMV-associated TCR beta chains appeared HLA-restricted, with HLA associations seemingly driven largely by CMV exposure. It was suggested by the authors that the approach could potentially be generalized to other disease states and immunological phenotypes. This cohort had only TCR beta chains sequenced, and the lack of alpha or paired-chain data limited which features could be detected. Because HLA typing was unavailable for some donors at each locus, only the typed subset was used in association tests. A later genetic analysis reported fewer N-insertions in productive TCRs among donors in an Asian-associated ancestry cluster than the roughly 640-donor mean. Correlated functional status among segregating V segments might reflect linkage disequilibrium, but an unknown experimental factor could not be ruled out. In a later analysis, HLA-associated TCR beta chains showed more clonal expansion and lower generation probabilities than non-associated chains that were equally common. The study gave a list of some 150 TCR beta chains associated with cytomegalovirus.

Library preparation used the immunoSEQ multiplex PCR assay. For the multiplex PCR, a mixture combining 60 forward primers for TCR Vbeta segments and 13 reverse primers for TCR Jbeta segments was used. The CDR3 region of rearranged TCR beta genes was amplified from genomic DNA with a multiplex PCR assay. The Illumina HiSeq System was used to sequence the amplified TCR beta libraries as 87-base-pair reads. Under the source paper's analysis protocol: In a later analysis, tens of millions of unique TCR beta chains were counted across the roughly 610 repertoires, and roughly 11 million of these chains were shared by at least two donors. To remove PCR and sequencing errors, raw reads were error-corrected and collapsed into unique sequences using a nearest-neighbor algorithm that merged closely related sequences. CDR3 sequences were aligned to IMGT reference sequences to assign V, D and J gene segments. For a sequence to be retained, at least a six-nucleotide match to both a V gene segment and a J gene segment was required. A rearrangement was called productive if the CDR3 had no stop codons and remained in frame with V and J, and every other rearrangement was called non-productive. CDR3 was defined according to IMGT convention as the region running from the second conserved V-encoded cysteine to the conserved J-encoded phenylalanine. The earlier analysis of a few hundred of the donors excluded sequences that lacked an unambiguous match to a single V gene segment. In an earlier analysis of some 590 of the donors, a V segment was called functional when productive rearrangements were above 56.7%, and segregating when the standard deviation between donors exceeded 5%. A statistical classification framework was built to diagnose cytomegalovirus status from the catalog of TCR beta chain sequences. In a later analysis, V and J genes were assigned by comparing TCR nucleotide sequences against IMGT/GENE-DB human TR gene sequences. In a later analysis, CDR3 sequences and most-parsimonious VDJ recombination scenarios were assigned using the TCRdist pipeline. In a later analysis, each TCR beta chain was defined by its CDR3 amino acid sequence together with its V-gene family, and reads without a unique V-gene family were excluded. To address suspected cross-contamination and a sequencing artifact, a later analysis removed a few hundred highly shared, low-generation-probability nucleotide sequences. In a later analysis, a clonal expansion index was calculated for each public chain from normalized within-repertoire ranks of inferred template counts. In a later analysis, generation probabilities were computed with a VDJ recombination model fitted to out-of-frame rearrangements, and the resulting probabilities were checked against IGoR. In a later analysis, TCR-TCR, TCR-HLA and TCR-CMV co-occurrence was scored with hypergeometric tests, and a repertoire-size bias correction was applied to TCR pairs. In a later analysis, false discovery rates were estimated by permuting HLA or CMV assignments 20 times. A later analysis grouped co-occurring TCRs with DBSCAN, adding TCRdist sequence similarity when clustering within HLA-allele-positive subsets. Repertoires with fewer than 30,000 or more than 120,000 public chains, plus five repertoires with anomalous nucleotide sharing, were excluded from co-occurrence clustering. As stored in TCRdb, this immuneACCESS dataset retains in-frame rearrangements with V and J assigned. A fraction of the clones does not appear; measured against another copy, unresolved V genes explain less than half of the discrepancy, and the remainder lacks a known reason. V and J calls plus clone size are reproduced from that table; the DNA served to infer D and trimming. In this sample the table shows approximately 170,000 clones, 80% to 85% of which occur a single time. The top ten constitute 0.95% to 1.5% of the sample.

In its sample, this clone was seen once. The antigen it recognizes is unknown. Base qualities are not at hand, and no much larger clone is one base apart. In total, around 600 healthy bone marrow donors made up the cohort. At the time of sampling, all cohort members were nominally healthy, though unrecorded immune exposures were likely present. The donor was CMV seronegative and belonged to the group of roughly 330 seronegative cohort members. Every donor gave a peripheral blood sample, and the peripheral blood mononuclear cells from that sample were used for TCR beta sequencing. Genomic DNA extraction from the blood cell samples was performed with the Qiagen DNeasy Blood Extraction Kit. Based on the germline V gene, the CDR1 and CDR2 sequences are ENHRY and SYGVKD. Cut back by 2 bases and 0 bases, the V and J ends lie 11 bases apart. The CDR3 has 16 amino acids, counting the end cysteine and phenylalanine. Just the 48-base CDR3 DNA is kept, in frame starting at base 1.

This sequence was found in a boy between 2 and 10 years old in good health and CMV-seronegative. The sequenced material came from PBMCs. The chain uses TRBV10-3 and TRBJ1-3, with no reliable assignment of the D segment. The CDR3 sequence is CAISEGWAVSGNTIYF. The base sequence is TGTGCCATCAGTGAGGGTTGGGCAGTCTCTGGAAACACCATATATTTT.